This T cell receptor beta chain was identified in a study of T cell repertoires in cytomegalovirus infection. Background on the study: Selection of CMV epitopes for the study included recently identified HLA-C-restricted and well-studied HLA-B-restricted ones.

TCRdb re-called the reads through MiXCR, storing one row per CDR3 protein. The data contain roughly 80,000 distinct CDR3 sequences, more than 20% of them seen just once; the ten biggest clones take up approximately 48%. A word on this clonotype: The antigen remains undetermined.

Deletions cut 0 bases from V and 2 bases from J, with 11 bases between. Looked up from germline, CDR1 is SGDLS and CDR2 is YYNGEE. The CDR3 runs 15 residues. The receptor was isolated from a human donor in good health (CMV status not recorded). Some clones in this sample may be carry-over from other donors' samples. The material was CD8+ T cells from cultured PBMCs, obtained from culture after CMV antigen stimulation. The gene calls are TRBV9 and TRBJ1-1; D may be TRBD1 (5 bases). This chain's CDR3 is CASSVGREGNTEAFF. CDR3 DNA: TGTGCCAGCAGCGTAGGCAGGGAGGGAAACACTGAAGCTTTCTTT.